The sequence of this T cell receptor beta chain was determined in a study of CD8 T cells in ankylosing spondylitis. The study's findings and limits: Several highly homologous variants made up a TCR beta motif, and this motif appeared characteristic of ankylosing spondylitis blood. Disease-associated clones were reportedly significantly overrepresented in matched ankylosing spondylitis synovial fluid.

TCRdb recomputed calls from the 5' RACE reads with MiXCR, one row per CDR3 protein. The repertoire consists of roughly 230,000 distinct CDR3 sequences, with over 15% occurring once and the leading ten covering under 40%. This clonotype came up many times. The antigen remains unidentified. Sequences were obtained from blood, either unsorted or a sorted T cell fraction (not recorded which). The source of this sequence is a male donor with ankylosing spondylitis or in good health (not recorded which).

The CDR3 here is CSARVPVSRHTDTQYF. Written as DNA, the CDR3 is TGCAGTGCTAGAGTCCCTGTCAGCCGGCACACAGATACGCAGTATTTT. The rearrangement joins TRBV20-1 to TRBJ2-3; no definite D call. Per the germline V gene, CDR1 is DFQATT and CDR2 is SNEGSKA (reference sequence). Trimming took off 1 base at V and 2 bases at J, with 16 bases between the two ends. The CDR3 is made up of 16 amino acids.